The text below deals with one T cell receptor (beta chain). Its target is not known. Naive CD8 cells comprised CD45RO-negative, CCR7-positively selected cells, excluding terminally differentiated effector memory CD45RA+ cells. Germline CDR1 and CDR2: MNHEY and SMNVEV (reference sequence). CDR3 length: 16 amino acids. Germline trimming cut 4 bases from V and 0 bases from J; bases unmatched to any gene: 4. Sequencing was performed with immunoSEQ multiplex PCR; in TCRdb, only in-frame clones are kept and a portion is missing. The repertoire consists of around 600,000 clones, with approximately 95% occurring once and the leading ten covering approximately 0.11%. This sample stems from a study of shared clonotypes between healthy human individuals. Study conclusions and caveats: Non-shared clonotypes had lower generation probabilities than those shared by all four donors.

Sequenced material: naive CD8+ T cells sorted from blood. This receptor was identified in a woman younger than 45 in good health. The rearrangement uses TRBV27 and TRBJ2-1; TRBD2 matches 9 bases. CDR3 loop: CASSSFSGSSYNEQFF. CDR3 in DNA: TGTGCCAGCAGTTCCTTTAGCGGGAGCTCCTACAATGAGCAGTTCTTC.